Below are 9 T cell receptor beta chains sequenced from a single sample in a study of early T cells in non-severe SARS-CoV-2 infection. TCRdb called the 5' RACE reads again in MiXCR, with one record for every CDR3 protein. The profile shows 75,000 to 100,000 distinct CDR3 sequences, 11% to 15% of them singletons. The sequenced sample was whole blood. These receptors originate from an adult who was a healthcare worker with PCR-confirmed SARS-CoV-2 infection or an uninfected control (not recorded which).

This chain uses TRBV5-4 with TRBJ2-3; no definite D call. This CDR3 comprises 14 residues. V was cut by 4 bases and J by 6 bases, with 15 bases left in between. From germline, CDR1 is SGHNT and CDR2 YYREEE (reference sequence). The DNA of the CDR3 is TGTGCCAGCAGCCGCGCGGCAAGGCTGGATACGCAGTATTTT. This gives the protein CASSRAARLDTQYF.

In DNA form, the CDR3 reads TGTGCCAGCAGTCGGACTAGCGGGGGGTTAAACACAGATACGCAGTATTTT. Residues: CASSRTSGGLNTDTQYF. V is TRBV7-8 and J is TRBJ2-3; TRBD2 matches at 14 bases. The CDR3 has 17 amino acids. Germline loops: CDR1 SGHVS, CDR2 FQNEAQ. The V segment lost 6 bases and the J segment 2 bases; nucleotides outside the gene matches: 7.

This clonotype appeared many times. The chain uses TRBV28 and TRBJ2-7; D call uncertain. The CDR3 length is 12 residues. Germline CDR1 and CDR2: MDHEN and SYDVKM. V was clipped by 2 bases and J by 6 bases, with 8 bases between them. The CDR3 protein is CASSLNVGEQYF. The CDR3, as DNA: TGTGCCAGCAGTTTAAATGTCGGCGAGCAGTACTTC.

This clonotype was detected ten times or more. The CDR3 sequence is CASSFAGRGNTDTQYF. CDR3 coding DNA: TGTGCCAGCAGCTTCGCTGGGCGGGGGAACACAGATACGCAGTATTTT. The V call is TRBV7-6, the J call TRBJ2-3; 7 bases are a match to TRBD2. Germline lookup yields CDR1 SGHVS and CDR2 FNYEAQ. V shed 3 bases and J 2 bases; nucleotides not matched to a gene: 8. CDR3 size: 16 residues.

The V call is TRBV9, the J call TRBJ1-2, with TRBD1 identical over 7 bases. The CDR3 totals 15 residues. Germline CDR1 and CDR2: SGDLS and YYNGEE. Losses at the gene ends were 4 bases for V and 6 bases for J; bases not matched to a gene: 12. The CDR3 DNA reads TGTGCCAGCAGCTTCCTACCCGGGACAGAGAATGGCTACACCTTC. Its translation: CASSFLPGTENGYTF.

The chain uses TRBV11-1 and TRBJ2-1; 8 nucleotides match TRBD1. V lost 6 bases and J lost 2; bases outside the gene matches: 9. The CDR3 consists of 16 residues. Germline CDR1 reads SGHAT; CDR2 reads FQDESV (reference sequence). The CDR3: CASSAVTQGAYNEQFF. The CDR3 DNA reads TGTGCCAGCAGTGCTGTAACACAGGGGGCCTACAATGAGCAGTTCTTC.

In this sample, this clonotype turned up once. V gene TRBV5-1 combines with J gene TRBJ1-2; no clear D gene. This CDR3 is 13 amino acids long. The germline V gene has CDR1 SGHRS and CDR2 YFSETQ. Trimming shortened V by 4 bases and J by 4 bases, and 11 bases separated the two germline ends. CDR3 region: CASSPEEGYGYTF. The CDR3 DNA sequence: TGCGCCAGCAGCCCTGAAGAGGGCTATGGCTACACCTTC.

This clonotype came up a few times. The V and J genes are TRBV11-2 and TRBJ2-1; D call uncertain. Trimming took 6 bases from V and 7 from J, leaving 22 bases between them. This CDR3 spans 16 amino acids. In germline, CDR1 is SGHAT, CDR2 FQNNGV. As DNA, the CDR3 is TGTGCCAGCAGTCCGACGGAAAGGGTGTCGTTTAATGAGCAGTTCTTC. It yields the protein CASSPTERVSFNEQFF. The variable domain in full, completed from reference TRBV11-2 and TRBJ2-1, reads EAGVAQSPRYKIIEKRQSVAFWCNPISGHATLYWYQQILGQGPKLLIQFQNNGVVDDSQLPKDRFSAERLKGVDSTLKIQPAKLEDSAVYLCASSPTERVSFNEQFFGPGTRLTVL.

The V gene is TRBV11-2, the J gene TRBJ2-1; D tentatively fits TRBD1 or TRBD2 (5 bases each). V lost 1 base, J lost 7 bases, and 11 bases lay in between. The CDR3 covers 14 residues. Germline assignment: CDR1 SGHAT and CDR2 FQNNGV. CDR3 DNA: TGTGCCAGCAGCTTAGGGGGACGAGCGAATGAGCAGTTCTTC. Translation: CASSLGGRANEQFF.